The rows below give T cell receptor beta chains drawn from one sample of a study of beta chain features in type 1 diabetes. Method: immunoSEQ multiplex PCR; TCRdb's copy keeps in-frame clones and lacks some. The sample has roughly 130,000 clones, around 15% seen once; the top ten hold less than 3%. The sequenced sample was central memory CD4+ T cells from blood. The receptors come from a man aged 25-40 years with type 1 diabetes. Each CDR3 is given with its conserved first and last residue.

V,J,CDR3
TRBV15,TRBJ2-1,CATSSGPEAGTYNEQFF
TRBV7-9,TRBJ2-4,CASSFRREDIQYF
TRBV7-2,TRBJ1-2,CASSLQGRNYGYTF
TRBV29-1,TRBJ2-7,CSVEGAGASSYEQYF
TRBV10-3,TRBJ1-2,CAIGVTTGYGYTF
TRBV7-3,TRBJ2-1,CASSGTAHPYNEQFF
TRBV7-2,TRBJ2-5,CASSFHRRAGGEETQYF
TRBV5-5,TRBJ2-5,CASSFLAGEETQYF
TRBV19,TRBJ2-3,CASSMGQATDTQYF
TRBV6-5,TRBJ1-4,CASRSPQGAPEKLFF
TRBV18,TRBJ2-5,CASFRTGSSETQYF
TRBV21-1,TRBJ2-5,CASSPNEKGQETQYF
TRBV7-3,TRBJ1-4,CASSLGGNEKLFF
TRBV6-5,TRBJ2-7,CATLGQGILYEQYF
TRBV10-3,TRBJ2-1,CAISGRQPGTSGGYNEQFF
TRBV7-9,TRBJ2-7,CASSTQGAHYEQYF
TRBV30,TRBJ2-3,CAWSVGGSDTQYF
TRBV28,TRBJ2-2,CAAGGPNTGELFF
TRBV7-7,TRBJ2-1,CASSPAGGALGNEQFF
TRBV29-1,TRBJ1-4,CSVGQGSEKLFF
TRBV4-2,TRBJ1-4,CASSQDAATNEKLFF
TRBV14,TRBJ2-3,CASSLLGDTQYF
TRBV4-2,TRBJ2-2,CASSPLTETGELFF
TRBV5-1,TRBJ2-1,CASSPPLLSSYNEQFF
TRBV9,TRBJ1-2,CASSSQAYGYTF
TRBV14,TRBJ2-3,CASSPSPLGTQYF
TRBV7-6,TRBJ1-5,CASSLEGQPQHF
TRBV2,TRBJ2-7,CASSARWGYEQYF
TRBV7-6,TRBJ2-2,CASSPRGSTGELFF
TRBV19,TRBJ2-2,CASSMGDPLIPGELFF
TRBV7-9,TRBJ1-2,CASSLESRGAYGYTF
TRBV6-1,TRBJ1-5,CASRADPGQPQHF
TRBV30,TRBJ2-1,CAWSRSVHRIF
TRBV7-2,TRBJ2-7,CASSQTGSYEQYF
TRBV19,TRBJ2-7,CASSLRMGGDSYEQYF
TRBV7-2,TRBJ1-5,CASSPNQGGNSNQPQHF
TRBV7-2,TRBJ2-1,CASSETGEQFF
TRBV7-9,TRBJ2-3,CASSRGSTDTQYF
TRBV11-2,TRBJ2-2,CASSSRTDTGELFF
TRBV18,TRBJ2-5,CASSPGETQYF
TRBV5-6,TRBJ2-7,CASSIGQAYEQYF
TRBV18,TRBJ2-1,CASSADRGNEQFF
TRBV5-1,TRBJ2-1,CASRPLPGGSNEQFF
TRBV29-1,TRBJ1-2,CSVDRDRGYGYTF
TRBV30,TRBJ2-2,CAWSQRGVTGELFF